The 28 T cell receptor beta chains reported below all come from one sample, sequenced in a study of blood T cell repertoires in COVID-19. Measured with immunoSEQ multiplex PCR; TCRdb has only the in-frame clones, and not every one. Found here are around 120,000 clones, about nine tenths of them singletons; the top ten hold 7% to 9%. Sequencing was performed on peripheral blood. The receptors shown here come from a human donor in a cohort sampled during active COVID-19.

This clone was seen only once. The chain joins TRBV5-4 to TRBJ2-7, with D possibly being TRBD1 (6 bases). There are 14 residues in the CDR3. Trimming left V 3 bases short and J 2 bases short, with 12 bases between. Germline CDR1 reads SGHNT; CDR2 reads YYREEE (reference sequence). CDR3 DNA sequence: TGTGCCAGCAGCTACCCGGGACAAGCCTACGAGCAGTACTTC. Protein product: CASSYPGQAYEQYF.

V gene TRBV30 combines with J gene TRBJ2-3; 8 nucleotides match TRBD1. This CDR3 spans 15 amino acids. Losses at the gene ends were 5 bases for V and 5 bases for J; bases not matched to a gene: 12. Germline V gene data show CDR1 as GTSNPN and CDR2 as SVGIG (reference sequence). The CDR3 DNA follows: TGTGCCTGGGCCGAGGGGCAGGGGGCTGGAGATACGCAGTATTTT. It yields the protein CAWAEGQGAGDTQYF.

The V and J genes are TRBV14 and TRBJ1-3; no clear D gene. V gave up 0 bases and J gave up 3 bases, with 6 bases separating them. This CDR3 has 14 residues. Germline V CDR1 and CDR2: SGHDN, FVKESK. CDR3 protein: CASSQDRIGNTIYF. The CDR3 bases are TGTGCCAGCAGCCAAGACAGGATTGGAAACACCATATATTTT.

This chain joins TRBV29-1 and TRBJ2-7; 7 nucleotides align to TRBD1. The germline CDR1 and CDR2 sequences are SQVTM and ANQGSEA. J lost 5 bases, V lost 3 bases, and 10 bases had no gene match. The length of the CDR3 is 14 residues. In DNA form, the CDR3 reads TGCAGCGTTGACGGCCCGACAGGGCGCGACGAGCAGTACTTC. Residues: CSVDGPTGRDEQYF.

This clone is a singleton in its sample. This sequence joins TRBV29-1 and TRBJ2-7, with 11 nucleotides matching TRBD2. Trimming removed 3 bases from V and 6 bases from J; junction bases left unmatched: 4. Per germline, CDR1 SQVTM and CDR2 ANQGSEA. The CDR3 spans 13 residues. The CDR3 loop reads CSVDSSGGSEQYF. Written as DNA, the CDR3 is TGCAGCGTTGATTCTAGCGGGGGGTCCGAGCAGTACTTC.

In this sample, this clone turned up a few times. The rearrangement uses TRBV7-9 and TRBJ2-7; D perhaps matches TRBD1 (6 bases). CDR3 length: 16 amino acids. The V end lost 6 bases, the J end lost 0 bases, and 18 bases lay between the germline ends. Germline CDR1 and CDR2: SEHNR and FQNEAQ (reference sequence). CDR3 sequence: CASSSWSQGSSYEQYF. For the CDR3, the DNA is TGTGCCAGCAGTTCTTGGAGCCAGGGGAGCTCCTACGAGCAGTACTTC.

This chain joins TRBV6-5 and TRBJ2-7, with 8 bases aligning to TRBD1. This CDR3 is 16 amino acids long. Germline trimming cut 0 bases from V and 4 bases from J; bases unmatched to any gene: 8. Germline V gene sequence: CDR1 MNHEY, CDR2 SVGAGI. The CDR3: CASSYSRTGPPYEQYF. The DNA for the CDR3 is TGTGCCAGCAGTTACTCACGGACAGGGCCTCCTTACGAGCAGTACTTC.

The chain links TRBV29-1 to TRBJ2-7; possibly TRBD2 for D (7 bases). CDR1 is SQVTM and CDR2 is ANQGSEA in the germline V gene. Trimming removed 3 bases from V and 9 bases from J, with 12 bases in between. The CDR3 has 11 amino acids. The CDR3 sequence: CSVERGGWQYF. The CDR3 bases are TGCAGCGTTGAGAGGGGGGGTTGGCAGTACTTC.

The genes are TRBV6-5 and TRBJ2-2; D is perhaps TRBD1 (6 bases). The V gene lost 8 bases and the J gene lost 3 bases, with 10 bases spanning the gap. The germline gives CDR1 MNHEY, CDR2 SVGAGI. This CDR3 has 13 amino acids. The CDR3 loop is CASDRKYTGELFF. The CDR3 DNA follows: TGTGCCAGCGACAGGAAATACACCGGGGAGCTGTTTTTT.

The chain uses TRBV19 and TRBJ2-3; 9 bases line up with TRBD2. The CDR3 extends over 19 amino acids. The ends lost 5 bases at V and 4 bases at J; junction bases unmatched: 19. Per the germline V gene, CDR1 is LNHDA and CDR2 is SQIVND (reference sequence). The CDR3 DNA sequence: TGTGCCAGTAGTGGCGAGGGGGGTTTGGCTAGCGGGGTGGCAGATACGCAGTATTTT. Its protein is CASSGEGGLASGVADTQYF.

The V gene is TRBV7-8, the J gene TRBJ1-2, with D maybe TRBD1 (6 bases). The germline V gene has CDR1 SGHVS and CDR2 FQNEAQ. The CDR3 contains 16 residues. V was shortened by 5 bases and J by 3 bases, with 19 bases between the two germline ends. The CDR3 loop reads CASSRTSGGGYYGYTF. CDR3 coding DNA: TGTGCCAGCAGCCGGACCTCGGGGGGCGGGTACTATGGCTACACCTTC. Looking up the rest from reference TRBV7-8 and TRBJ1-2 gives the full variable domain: GAGVSQSPRYKVAKRGQDVALRCDPISGHVSLFWYQQALGQGPEFLTYFQNEAQLDKSGLPSDRFFAERPEGSVSTLKIQRTQQEDSAVYLCASSRTSGGGYYGYTFGSGTRLTVV.

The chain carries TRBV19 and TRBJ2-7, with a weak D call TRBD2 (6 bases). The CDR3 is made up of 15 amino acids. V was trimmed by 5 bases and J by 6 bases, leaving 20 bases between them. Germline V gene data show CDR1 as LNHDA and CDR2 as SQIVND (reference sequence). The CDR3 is CASSSADYPLGEQYF. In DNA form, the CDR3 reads TGTGCCAGTAGTTCCGCGGACTATCCCCTTGGCGAGCAGTACTTC.

The CDR3 bases are TGTGCCAGCAGACCCGTTCCCGGGACACCCTGGGAGACCCAGTACTTC. It yields the protein CASRPVPGTPWETQYF. The chain carries TRBV5-8 and TRBJ2-5, with D tentatively TRBD1 (6 bases). The CDR3 runs to 16 residues. Germline V gene lookup returns CDR1 SGHTS and CDR2 YDEGEE. V was clipped by 5 bases and J by 5 bases, with 22 bases between them.

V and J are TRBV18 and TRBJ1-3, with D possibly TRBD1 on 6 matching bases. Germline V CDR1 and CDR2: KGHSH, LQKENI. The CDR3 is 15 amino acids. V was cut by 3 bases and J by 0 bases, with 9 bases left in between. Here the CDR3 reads CASSPGASSGNTIYF. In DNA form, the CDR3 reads TGTGCCAGCTCACCGGGGGCGAGCTCTGGAAACACCATATATTTT.

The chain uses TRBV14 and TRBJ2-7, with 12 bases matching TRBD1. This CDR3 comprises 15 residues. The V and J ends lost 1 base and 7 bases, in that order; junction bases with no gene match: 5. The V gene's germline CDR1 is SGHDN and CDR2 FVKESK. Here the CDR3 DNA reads TGTGCCAGCAGCCAAGGGAGGGGACAGGGGGCTGAGCAGTACTTC. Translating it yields CASSQGRGQGAEQYF.

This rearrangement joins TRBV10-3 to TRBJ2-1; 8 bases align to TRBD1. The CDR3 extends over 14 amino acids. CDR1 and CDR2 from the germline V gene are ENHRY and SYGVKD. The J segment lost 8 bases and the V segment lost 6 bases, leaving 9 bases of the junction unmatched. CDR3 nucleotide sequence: TGTGCCATCAGCGAACAAGGACAGGGCGATGAGCAGTTCTTC. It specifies CAISEQGQGDEQFF.

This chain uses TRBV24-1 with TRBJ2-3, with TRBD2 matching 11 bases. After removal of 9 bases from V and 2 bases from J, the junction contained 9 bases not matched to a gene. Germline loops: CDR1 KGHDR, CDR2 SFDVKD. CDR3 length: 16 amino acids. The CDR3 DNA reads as TGTGCCACCGGGACTAGCGGAGGAGGGTCCACAGATACGCAGTATTTT. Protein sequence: CATGTSGGGSTDTQYF.

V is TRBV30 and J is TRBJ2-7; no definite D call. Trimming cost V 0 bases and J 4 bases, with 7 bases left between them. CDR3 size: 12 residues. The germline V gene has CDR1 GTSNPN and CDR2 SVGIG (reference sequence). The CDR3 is CAWSVPRYEQYF. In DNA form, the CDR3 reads TGTGCCTGGAGTGTACCCAGGTACGAGCAGTACTTC.

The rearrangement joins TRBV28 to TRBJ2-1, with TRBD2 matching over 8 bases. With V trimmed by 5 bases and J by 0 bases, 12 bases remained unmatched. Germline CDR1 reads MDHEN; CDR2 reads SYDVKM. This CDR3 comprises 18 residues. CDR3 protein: CASSLLTSGLSSYNEQFF. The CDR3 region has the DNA TGTGCCAGCAGTCTACTTACTAGCGGCCTGAGCTCCTACAATGAGCAGTTCTTC. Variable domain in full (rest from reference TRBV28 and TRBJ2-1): DVKVTQSSRYLVKRTGEKVFLECVQDMDHENMFWYRQDPGLGLRLIYFSYDVKMKEKGDIPEGYSVSREKKERFSLILESASTNQTSMYLCASSLLTSGLSSYNEQFFGPGTRLTVL.

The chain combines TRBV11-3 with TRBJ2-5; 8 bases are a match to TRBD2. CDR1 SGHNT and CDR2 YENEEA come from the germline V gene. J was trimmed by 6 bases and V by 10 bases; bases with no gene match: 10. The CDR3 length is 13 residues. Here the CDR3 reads CAISSGGSKTQYF. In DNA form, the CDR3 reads TGTGCCATCTCCTCGGGGGGGAGTAAGACCCAGTACTTC.

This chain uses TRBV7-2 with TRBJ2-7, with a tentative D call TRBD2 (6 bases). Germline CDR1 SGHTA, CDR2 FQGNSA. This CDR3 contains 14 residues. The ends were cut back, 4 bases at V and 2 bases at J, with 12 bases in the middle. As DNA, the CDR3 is TGTGCCAGCAGCTACCCGGGGGACCCCTACGAGCAGTACTTC. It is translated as CASSYPGDPYEQYF.

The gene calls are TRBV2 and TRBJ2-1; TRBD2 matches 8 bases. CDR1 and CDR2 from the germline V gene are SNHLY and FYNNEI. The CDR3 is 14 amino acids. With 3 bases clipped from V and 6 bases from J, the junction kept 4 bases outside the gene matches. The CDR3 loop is CASSEELAGNEQFF. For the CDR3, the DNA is TGTGCCAGCAGTGAGGAGCTAGCGGGCAATGAGCAGTTCTTC.

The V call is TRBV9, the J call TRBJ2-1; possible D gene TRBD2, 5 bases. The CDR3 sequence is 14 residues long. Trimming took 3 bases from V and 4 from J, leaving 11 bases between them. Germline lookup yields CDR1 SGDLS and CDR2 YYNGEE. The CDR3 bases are TGTGCCAGCAGCGGACGCGGGCCTTACAATGAGCAGTTCTTC. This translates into CASSGRGPYNEQFF.

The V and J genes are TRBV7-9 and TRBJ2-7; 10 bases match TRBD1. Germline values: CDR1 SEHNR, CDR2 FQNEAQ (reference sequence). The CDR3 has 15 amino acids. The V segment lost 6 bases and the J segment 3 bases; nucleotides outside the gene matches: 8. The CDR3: CASSFPGQGHYEQYF. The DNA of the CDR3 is TGTGCCAGCAGTTTCCCGGGACAGGGGCACTACGAGCAGTACTTC. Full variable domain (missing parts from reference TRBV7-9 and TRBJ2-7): DTGVSQNPRHKITKRGQNVTFRCDPISEHNRLYWYRQTLGQGPEFLTYFQNEAQLEKSRLLSDRFSAERPKGSFSTLEIQRTEQGDSAMYLCASSFPGQGHYEQYFGPGTRLTVT.

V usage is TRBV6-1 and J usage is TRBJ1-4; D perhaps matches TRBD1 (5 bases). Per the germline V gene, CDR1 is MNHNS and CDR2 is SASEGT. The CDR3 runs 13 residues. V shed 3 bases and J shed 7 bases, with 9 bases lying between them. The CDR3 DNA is TGTGCCAGCAGTGAGCCGGGGGGTGAAAAACTGTTTTTT. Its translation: CASSEPGGEKLFF.

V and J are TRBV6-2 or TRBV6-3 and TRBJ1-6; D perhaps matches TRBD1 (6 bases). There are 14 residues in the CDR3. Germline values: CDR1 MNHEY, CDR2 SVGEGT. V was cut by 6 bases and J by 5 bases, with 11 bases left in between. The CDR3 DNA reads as TGTGCCAGCAGCCCGGGACACCATAATTCACCCCTCCACTTT. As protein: CASSPGHHNSPLHF.

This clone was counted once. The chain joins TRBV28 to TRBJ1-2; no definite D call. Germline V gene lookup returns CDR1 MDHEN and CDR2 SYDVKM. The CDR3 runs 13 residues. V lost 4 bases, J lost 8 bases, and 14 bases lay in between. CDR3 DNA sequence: TGTGCCAGCAGTTCACACCCCACGAGGGGCTACACCTTC. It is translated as CASSSHPTRGYTF.

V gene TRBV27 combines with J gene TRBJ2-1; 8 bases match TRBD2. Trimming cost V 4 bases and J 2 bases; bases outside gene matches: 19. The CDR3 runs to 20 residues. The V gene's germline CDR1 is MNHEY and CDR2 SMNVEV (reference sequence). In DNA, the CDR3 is TGTGCCAGCAGTTCTAACATTAACCTCGGGGGACTAGGACCCTACAATGAGCAGTTCTTC. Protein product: CASSSNINLGGLGPYNEQFF.